This is a list of T cell receptor beta chains from one sample in a study of blood T cell repertoires in COVID-19. The method was immunoSEQ multiplex PCR; TCRdb's version includes in-frame clones alone and lacks a portion of them. The repertoire holds approximately 200,000 clones, with approximately 80% as singletons. The specimen was PBMCs or T cells enriched from blood (not recorded which). The receptors stem from a man in his forties or fifties who had recovered from COVID-19. The CDR3 runs from the conserved cysteine through the conserved F or W. The D gene is left open where the match is weak. Only some rows state a clone size, as once, few, many or a class for expanded clones.

v_call: TRBV4-3; j_call: TRBJ2-7; cdr3_length: 15; clone_size: NA; d_call: TRBD1; cdr3_aa: CASSQDRTGRNEQYF; cdr3_nt: TGCGCCAGCAGCCAAGATCGGACAGGGCGGAACGAGCAGTACTTC
v_call: TRBV7-3; j_call: TRBJ1-6; cdr3_length: 13; clone_size: NA; d_call: TRBD1; cdr3_aa: CASSLDRNSPLHF; cdr3_nt: TGTGCCAGCAGCTTGGACAGGAATTCACCCCTCCACTTT
v_call: TRBV6-5; j_call: TRBJ2-7; cdr3_length: 13; clone_size: NA; d_call: TRBD2; cdr3_aa: CASWTSGEYEQYF; cdr3_nt: TGTGCCAGCTGGACTAGCGGAGAGTACGAGCAGTACTTC
v_call: TRBV7-8; j_call: TRBJ1-2; cdr3_length: 15; clone_size: NA; d_call: TRBD1; cdr3_aa: CASSLTGGGSYGYTF; cdr3_nt: TGTGCCAGCAGCTTGACAGGGGGAGGTAGCTATGGCTACACCTTC
v_call: TRBV6-5; j_call: TRBJ2-3; cdr3_length: 15; clone_size: NA; d_call: TRBD1; cdr3_aa: CASSRPGGFPDTQYF; cdr3_nt: TGTGCCAGCAGCCGCCCAGGGGGATTCCCAGATACGCAGTATTTT
v_call: TRBV6-2/TRBV6-3; j_call: TRBJ2-7; cdr3_length: 15; clone_size: NA; d_call: TRBD1; cdr3_aa: CASSSFHTGVYEQYF; cdr3_nt: TGTGCCAGCAGTTCCTTCCATACAGGGGTTTACGAGCAGTACTTC
v_call: TRBV12-5; j_call: TRBJ2-3; cdr3_length: 15; clone_size: NA; d_call: NA; cdr3_aa: CASGLYPNEGDTQYF; cdr3_nt: TGTGCTAGTGGTTTGTATCCCAATGAGGGAGATACGCAGTATTTT
v_call: TRBV27; j_call: TRBJ1-5; cdr3_length: 14; clone_size: NA; d_call: NA; cdr3_aa: CASSLGTSNQPQHF; cdr3_nt: TGTGCCAGCAGTTTGGGGACATCCAATCAGCCCCAGCATTTT
v_call: TRBV5-1; j_call: TRBJ2-3; cdr3_length: 15; clone_size: NA; d_call: TRBD1; cdr3_aa: CASSWTGGDTDTQYF; cdr3_nt: TGCGCCAGCAGCTGGACAGGGGGGGACACAGATACGCAGTATTTT
v_call: TRBV7-3; j_call: TRBJ1-5; cdr3_length: 14; clone_size: NA; d_call: TRBD1; cdr3_aa: CASSLDRVEQPQHF; cdr3_nt: TGTGCCAGCAGCTTGGACAGGGTGGAGCAGCCCCAGCATTTT
v_call: TRBV19; j_call: TRBJ2-1; cdr3_length: 14; clone_size: NA; d_call: NA; cdr3_aa: CASSRAGIHNEQFF; cdr3_nt: TGTGCCAGTAGTAGAGCGGGTATTCACAATGAGCAGTTCTTC
v_call: TRBV9; j_call: TRBJ2-5; cdr3_length: 14; clone_size: NA; d_call: TRBD2; cdr3_aa: CASSVDGRAETQYF; cdr3_nt: TGTGCCAGCAGCGTAGACGGGAGGGCGGAGACCCAGTACTTC
v_call: TRBV19; j_call: TRBJ1-1; cdr3_length: 14; clone_size: NA; d_call: NA; cdr3_aa: CASSIRGFNTEAFF; cdr3_nt: TGTGCCAGTAGTATTAGGGGTTTTAACACTGAAGCTTTCTTT
v_call: TRBV6-5; j_call: TRBJ2-7; cdr3_length: 15; clone_size: once; d_call: NA; cdr3_aa: CASRPPGGSIHEQYF; cdr3_nt: TGTGCCAGCAGACCCCCCGGGGGTAGTATCCACGAGCAGTACTTC
v_call: TRBV3-1/TRBV3-2; j_call: TRBJ1-5; cdr3_length: 15; clone_size: NA; d_call: NA; cdr3_aa: CASSQGGLSNQPQHF; cdr3_nt: TGTGCCAGCAGCCAAGGCGGCTTGAGCAATCAGCCCCAGCATTTT
v_call: TRBV18; j_call: TRBJ1-5; cdr3_length: 17; clone_size: NA; d_call: TRBD1; cdr3_aa: CASSPAAQGASNQPQHF; cdr3_nt: TGTGCCAGCTCACCGGCAGCGCAGGGGGCAAGCAATCAGCCCCAGCATTTT
v_call: TRBV7-6; j_call: TRBJ2-2; cdr3_length: 17; clone_size: NA; d_call: TRBD2; cdr3_aa: CASSFSTSGGNTGELFF; cdr3_nt: TGTGCCAGCAGCTTCTCGACTAGCGGGGGGAACACCGGGGAGCTGTTTTTT
v_call: TRBV5-1; j_call: TRBJ2-7; cdr3_length: 15; clone_size: NA; d_call: NA; cdr3_aa: CASSQEGGLSYEQYF; cdr3_nt: TGCGCCAGCAGCCAGGAGGGCGGACTCTCCTACGAGCAGTACTTC
v_call: TRBV3-1/TRBV3-2; j_call: TRBJ2-2; cdr3_length: 20; clone_size: NA; d_call: NA; cdr3_aa: CASSQDSSFRGRQNTGELFF; cdr3_nt: TGTGCCAGCAGCCAAGATTCTAGCTTCAGGGGACGGCAGAACACCGGGGAGCTGTTTTTT
v_call: TRBV6-5; j_call: TRBJ1-1; cdr3_length: 14; clone_size: NA; d_call: NA; cdr3_aa: CASSRQELNTEAFF; cdr3_nt: TGTGCCAGCAGTAGACAGGAGTTGAACACTGAAGCTTTCTTT
v_call: TRBV11-3; j_call: TRBJ2-7; cdr3_length: 14; clone_size: NA; d_call: TRBD2; cdr3_aa: CASSSSSGPYEQYF; cdr3_nt: TGTGCCAGCAGCTCATCTAGCGGCCCCTACGAGCAGTACTTC
v_call: TRBV7-8; j_call: TRBJ2-3; cdr3_length: 13; clone_size: few; d_call: NA; cdr3_aa: CASSLGQTDTQYF; cdr3_nt: TGTGCCAGCAGCCTAGGACAGACAGATACGCAGTATTTT
v_call: TRBV7-2; j_call: TRBJ2-5; cdr3_length: 14; clone_size: NA; d_call: NA; cdr3_aa: CASSLGQMLETQYF; cdr3_nt: TGTGCCAGCAGCTTGGGACAAATGTTAGAGACCCAGTACTTC
v_call: TRBV27; j_call: TRBJ2-3; cdr3_length: 15; clone_size: NA; d_call: TRBD1; cdr3_aa: CASSLVQGASDTQYF; cdr3_nt: TGTGCCAGCAGTTTGGTTCAGGGGGCATCAGATACGCAGTATTTT
v_call: TRBV9; j_call: TRBJ2-3; cdr3_length: 18; clone_size: NA; d_call: TRBD2; cdr3_aa: CASSAGRSGRAYTDTQYF; cdr3_nt: TGTGCCAGCAGCGCGGGCCGCAGCGGGAGAGCTTATACAGATACGCAGTATTTT
v_call: TRBV29-1; j_call: TRBJ1-1; cdr3_length: 12; clone_size: NA; d_call: NA; cdr3_aa: CSVGSGGSGAFF; cdr3_nt: TGCAGCGTTGGGTCGGGGGGCTCGGGAGCTTTCTTT
v_call: TRBV7-8; j_call: TRBJ1-1; cdr3_length: 14; clone_size: NA; d_call: NA; cdr3_aa: CASSLVLGDTEAFF; cdr3_nt: TGTGCCAGCAGCTTAGTCCTAGGGGACACTGAAGCTTTCTTT
v_call: TRBV9; j_call: TRBJ2-2; cdr3_length: 18; clone_size: NA; d_call: TRBD2; cdr3_aa: CASSARLAATRNTGELFF; cdr3_nt: TGTGCCAGCAGCGCCCGACTAGCGGCCACTCGGAACACCGGGGAGCTGTTTTTT
v_call: TRBV6-2/TRBV6-3; j_call: TRBJ2-2; cdr3_length: 15; clone_size: NA; d_call: TRBD2; cdr3_aa: CASSYSSGSTGELFF; cdr3_nt: TGTGCCAGCAGTTACTCTAGCGGGAGCACCGGGGAGCTGTTTTTT
v_call: TRBV3-1/TRBV3-2; j_call: TRBJ1-2; cdr3_length: 17; clone_size: once; d_call: NA; cdr3_aa: CASSQDLGGADNYGYTF; cdr3_nt: TGTGCCAGCAGCCAAGATCTAGGAGGGGCCGATAACTATGGCTACACCTTC
v_call: TRBV3-1/TRBV3-2; j_call: TRBJ2-1; cdr3_length: 16; clone_size: NA; d_call: TRBD2; cdr3_aa: CASSQELASGRNEQFF; cdr3_nt: TGTGCCAGCAGCCAAGAATTGGCTAGCGGGAGGAATGAGCAGTTCTTC
v_call: TRBV7-2; j_call: TRBJ2-5; cdr3_length: 13; clone_size: NA; d_call: NA; cdr3_aa: CASSKSLGETQYF; cdr3_nt: TGTGCCAGCAGTAAGAGCCTCGGGGAGACCCAGTACTTC
v_call: TRBV9; j_call: TRBJ1-1; cdr3_length: 17; clone_size: NA; d_call: NA; cdr3_aa: CASSVDGGANTVTEAFF; cdr3_nt: TGTGCCAGCAGCGTAGATGGGGGCGCAAACACGGTCACTGAAGCTTTCTTT
v_call: TRBV9; j_call: TRBJ2-7; cdr3_length: 15; clone_size: NA; d_call: NA; cdr3_aa: CASSVDAGLTYEQYF; cdr3_nt: TGTGCCAGCAGCGTAGATGCAGGCCTGACCTACGAGCAGTACTTC
v_call: TRBV4-1; j_call: TRBJ2-5; cdr3_length: 16; clone_size: NA; d_call: TRBD1; cdr3_aa: CASSQEVEQGKETQYF; cdr3_nt: TGCGCCAGCAGCCAAGAAGTGGAACAGGGGAAAGAGACCCAGTACTTC
v_call: TRBV4-1; j_call: TRBJ1-2; cdr3_length: 16; clone_size: NA; d_call: NA; cdr3_aa: CASSQERGEGANGYTF; cdr3_nt: TGCGCCAGCAGCCAAGAACGGGGGGAAGGGGCAAATGGCTACACCTTC
v_call: TRBV7-2; j_call: TRBJ1-2; cdr3_length: 12; clone_size: few; d_call: NA; cdr3_aa: CASSSFRAGYTF; cdr3_nt: TGTGCCAGCAGCTCGTTCAGGGCTGGCTACACCTTC
v_call: TRBV12-3/TRBV12-4; j_call: TRBJ2-3; cdr3_length: 13; clone_size: NA; d_call: NA; cdr3_aa: CASGRLRTDTQYF; cdr3_nt: TGTGCCAGCGGGAGACTACGCACAGATACGCAGTATTTT
v_call: TRBV19; j_call: TRBJ2-1; cdr3_length: 16; clone_size: NA; d_call: TRBD2; cdr3_aa: CASSRTSGSTYNEQFF; cdr3_nt: TGTGCCAGTAGCAGGACTAGCGGGAGCACCTACAATGAGCAGTTCTTC
v_call: TRBV5-5; j_call: TRBJ1-1; cdr3_length: 14; clone_size: many; d_call: NA; cdr3_aa: CASSLTVRGAEAFF; cdr3_nt: TGTGCCAGCAGCTTGACGGTGCGCGGGGCTGAAGCTTTCTTT
v_call: TRBV28; j_call: TRBJ2-1; cdr3_length: 14; clone_size: NA; d_call: NA; cdr3_aa: CASSPMGARNEQFF; cdr3_nt: TGTGCCAGCAGCCCTATGGGAGCGCGCAATGAGCAGTTCTTC
v_call: TRBV7-9; j_call: TRBJ2-1; cdr3_length: 18; clone_size: NA; d_call: TRBD2; cdr3_aa: CASSPDPTSGRSYNEQFF; cdr3_nt: TGTGCCAGCAGCCCTGATCCGACTAGCGGGCGCTCCTACAATGAGCAGTTCTTC
v_call: TRBV7-6; j_call: TRBJ2-7; cdr3_length: 17; clone_size: NA; d_call: NA; cdr3_aa: CASSLELGTSISYEQYF; cdr3_nt: TGTGCCAGCAGCTTAGAGTTAGGGACATCCATTTCCTACGAGCAGTACTTC